The T cell receptor (beta chain) under discussion was sequenced for a study of T cells after somatic rescue of genetic block. Generated by immunoSEQ multiplex PCR, the TCRdb table keeps only in-frame clones and is missing some. The sample includes approximately 78,000 clones, around 90% of them seen just once. Sequencing input: peripheral blood mononuclear cells (PBMCs). The TCR sequence derives from a man under 40.

CDR3 DNA: TGTGCCAGTAGTATAGGGGCCAGGGCCACCTCCGAGCAGTACTTC. Protein product: CASSIGARATSEQYF. J is TRBJ2-7 and V is TRBV19; maybe TRBD1 (5 bases). V dropped 1 base and J dropped 6 bases, with 16 bases sitting between them. Germline values: CDR1 LNHDA, CDR2 SQIVND (reference sequence). This CDR3 region has 15 residues. Full variable domain (rest looked up from reference TRBV19 and TRBJ2-7): DGGITQSPKYLFRKEGQNVTLSCEQNLNHDAMYWYRQDPGQGLRLIYYSQIVNDFQKGDIAEGYSVSREKKESFPLTVTSAQKNPTAFYLCASSIGARATSEQYFGPGTRLTVT.